Listed here is a single T cell receptor (beta chain). V was pared by 8 bases and J by 2 bases, with 11 bases between. The CDR3 runs 13 residues. The germline V gene has CDR1 MNHEY and CDR2 SVGAGI. These data belong to a study of blood T cell repertoires in COVID-19. For the study at large: Sample material is recorded as cDNA or gDNA derived from T cells, B-cell-depleted T cells, or PBMCs.

In the original processing: Quantification of nucleated cells was approximated via reference gene primer amplification. Profiling relied on immunoSEQ multiplex PCR, and the TCRdb table lists in-frame clones only, not all of them. The DNA gave D and trimming, while V, J and clone size come from that table. The sample includes roughly 250,000 clones, more than 75% of them seen just once. The genes are TRBV6-5 and TRBJ2-3; tentatively, D is TRBD1 (6 bases). This TCR was recovered from a woman in her sixties or seventies with active or convalescent COVID-19. The sample taken for sequencing was peripheral blood. This chain's CDR3 is CASVQGPTDTQYF. For the CDR3, the DNA is TGTGCCAGCGTGCAGGGGCCCACAGATACGCAGTATTTT.